This TCR beta chain is from a study of shared clonotypes between healthy human individuals. The overall study: CD8 memory received one plate per donor, CD8 naive two, CD4 memory three and CD4 naive three. Study-level results: Specimens sampled were limited to blood, with tissue repertoires likely differing.

As for this clone: Its cognate antigen is unknown.

CDR1 is MNHNY, CDR2 SVGAGI, per germline (reference sequence). Between the trimmed V and J ends, which lost 0 bases and 6 bases, there was a span of 8 bases. The CDR3 length is 14 residues. Running of the assay took place at deep level. Replicate PCRs for sorted subsets used about 200 ng DNA; this equaled about 30,000 T cell genomes. Profiling relied on immunoSEQ multiplex PCR, and the TCRdb table lists in-frame clones only, not all of them. The profile shows some 2,500,000 clones, under 95% of them singletons. The TCR was taken from a man in his late teens or twenties in good health. Some clones in this sample may be carry-over from other donors' samples. The chain combines TRBV6-6 with TRBJ2-2, with unresolved D. Input material: naive CD4+ T cells from PBMCs. Regarding subset: CD45RA+ positively selected. The CDR3 DNA reads as TGTGCCAGCAGTTACTCGAATGCGCCCGGGGAGCTGTTTTTT. Its translation: CASSYSNAPGELFF.